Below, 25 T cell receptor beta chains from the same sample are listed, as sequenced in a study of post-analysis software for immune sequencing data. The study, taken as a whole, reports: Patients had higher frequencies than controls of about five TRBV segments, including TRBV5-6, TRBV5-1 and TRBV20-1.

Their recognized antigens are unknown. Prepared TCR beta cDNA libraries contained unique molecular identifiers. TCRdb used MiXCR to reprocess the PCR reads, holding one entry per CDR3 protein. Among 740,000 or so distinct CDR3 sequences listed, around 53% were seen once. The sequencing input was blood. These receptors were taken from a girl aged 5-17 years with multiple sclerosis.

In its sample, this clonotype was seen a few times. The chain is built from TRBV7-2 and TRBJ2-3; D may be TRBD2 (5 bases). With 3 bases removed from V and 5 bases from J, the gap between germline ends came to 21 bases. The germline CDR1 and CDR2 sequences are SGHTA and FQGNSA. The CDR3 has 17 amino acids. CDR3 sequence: CASSFTPLPGSGDTQYF. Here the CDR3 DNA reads TGTGCCAGCAGCTTTACTCCGCTACCGGGGTCGGGAGATACGCAGTATTTT. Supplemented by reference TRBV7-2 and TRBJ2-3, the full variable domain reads GAGVSQSPSNKVTEKGKDVELRCDPISGHTALYWYRQSLGQGLEFLIYFQGNSAPDKSGLPSDRFSAERTGGSVSTLTIQRTQQEDSAVYLCASSFTPLPGSGDTQYFGPGTRLTVL.

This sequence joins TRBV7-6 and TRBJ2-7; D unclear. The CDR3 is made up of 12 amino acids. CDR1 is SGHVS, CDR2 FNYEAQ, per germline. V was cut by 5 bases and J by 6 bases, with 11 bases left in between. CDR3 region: CASSLDRSEQYF. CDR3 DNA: TGTGCCAGCAGCCTGGATCGCAGCGAGCAGTACTTC.

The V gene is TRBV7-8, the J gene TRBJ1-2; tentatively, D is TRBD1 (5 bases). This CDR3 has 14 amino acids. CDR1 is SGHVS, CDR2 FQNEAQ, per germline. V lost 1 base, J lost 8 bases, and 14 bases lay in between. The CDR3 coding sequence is TGTGCCAGCAGCTTAGTTCAGGGCCATAAGGGCTACACCTTC. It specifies CASSLVQGHKGYTF.

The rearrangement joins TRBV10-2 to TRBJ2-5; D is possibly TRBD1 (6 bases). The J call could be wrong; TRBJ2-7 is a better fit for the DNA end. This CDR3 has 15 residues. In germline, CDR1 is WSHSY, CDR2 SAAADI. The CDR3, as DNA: TGCGCCAGCAGTCCCCACCTTGGGGCAGGGGACGAGCAGTACTTC. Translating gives CASSPHLGAGDEQYF.

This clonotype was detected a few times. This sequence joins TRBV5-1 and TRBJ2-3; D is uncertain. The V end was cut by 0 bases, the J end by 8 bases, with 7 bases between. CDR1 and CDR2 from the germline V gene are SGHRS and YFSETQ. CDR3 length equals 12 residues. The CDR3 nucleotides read TGCGCCAGCAGCTTGGAGGCTGGTACGCAGTATTTT. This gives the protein CASSLEAGTQYF.

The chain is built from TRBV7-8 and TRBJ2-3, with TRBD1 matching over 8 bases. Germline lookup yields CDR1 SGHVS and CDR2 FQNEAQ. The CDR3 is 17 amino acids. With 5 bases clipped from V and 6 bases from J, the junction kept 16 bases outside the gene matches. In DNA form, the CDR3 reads TGTGCCAGCAGCGAAGGGACAGGCCTACTAGTACGGGATACGCAGTATTTT. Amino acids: CASSEGTGLLVRDTQYF.

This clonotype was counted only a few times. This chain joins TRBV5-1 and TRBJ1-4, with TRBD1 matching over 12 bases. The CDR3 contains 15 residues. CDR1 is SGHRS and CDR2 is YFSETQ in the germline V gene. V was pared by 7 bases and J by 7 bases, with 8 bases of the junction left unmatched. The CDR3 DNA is TGCGCCAGCGCGGGACAGGGGGCGCAAGGTGAAAAACTGTTTTTT. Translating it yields CASAGQGAQGEKLFF. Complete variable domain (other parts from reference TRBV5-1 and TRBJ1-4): KAGVTQTPRYLIKTRGQQVTLSCSPISGHRSVSWYQQTPGQGLQFLFEYFSETQRNKGNFPGRFSGRQFSNSRSEMNVSTLELGDSALYLCASAGQGAQGEKLFFGSGTQLSVL.

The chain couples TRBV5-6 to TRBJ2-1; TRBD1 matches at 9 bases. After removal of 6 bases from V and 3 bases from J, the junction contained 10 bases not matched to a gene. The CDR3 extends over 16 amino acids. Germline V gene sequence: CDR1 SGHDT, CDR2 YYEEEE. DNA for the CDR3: TGTGCCAGCACCCTCCGAGTGACAGGGGGCTACAATGAGCAGTTCTTC. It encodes CASTLRVTGGYNEQFF.

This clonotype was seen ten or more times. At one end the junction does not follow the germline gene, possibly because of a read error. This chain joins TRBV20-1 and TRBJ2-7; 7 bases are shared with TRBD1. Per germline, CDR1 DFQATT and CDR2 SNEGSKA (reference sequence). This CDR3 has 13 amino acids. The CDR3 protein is CSARQGSSYEQYF. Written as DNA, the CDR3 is TGCAGCGCTAGACAGGGAAGCTCCTACGAGCAGTACTTC.

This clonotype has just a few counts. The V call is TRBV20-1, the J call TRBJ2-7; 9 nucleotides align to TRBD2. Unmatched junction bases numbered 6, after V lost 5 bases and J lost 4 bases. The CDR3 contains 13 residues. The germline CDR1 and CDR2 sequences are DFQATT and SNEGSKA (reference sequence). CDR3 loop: CSAPGLAPYEQYF. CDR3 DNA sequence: TGCAGTGCTCCTGGACTAGCGCCTTACGAGCAGTACTTC.

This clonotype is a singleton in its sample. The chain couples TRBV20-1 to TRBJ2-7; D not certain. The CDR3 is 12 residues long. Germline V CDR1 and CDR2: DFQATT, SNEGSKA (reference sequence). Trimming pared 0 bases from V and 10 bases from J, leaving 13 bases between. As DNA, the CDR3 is TGCAGTGCTAGAGATCTTGCGGCGGCCCAGTACTTC. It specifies CSARDLAAAQYF.

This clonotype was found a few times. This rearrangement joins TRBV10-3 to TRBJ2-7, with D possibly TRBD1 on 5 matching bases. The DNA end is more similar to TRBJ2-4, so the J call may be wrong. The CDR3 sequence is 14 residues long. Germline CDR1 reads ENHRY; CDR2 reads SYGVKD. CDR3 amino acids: CAISESPGRNIQYF. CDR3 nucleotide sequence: TGTGCCATCAGTGAGTCCCCAGGGCGAAACATTCAGTACTTC.

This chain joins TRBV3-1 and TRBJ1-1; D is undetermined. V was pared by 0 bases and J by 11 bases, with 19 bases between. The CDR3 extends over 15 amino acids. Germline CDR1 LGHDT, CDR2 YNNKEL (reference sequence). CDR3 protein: CASSQEGSVKESAFF. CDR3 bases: TGTGCCAGCAGCCAAGAAGGAAGTGTCAAGGAGTCGGCTTTCTTT.

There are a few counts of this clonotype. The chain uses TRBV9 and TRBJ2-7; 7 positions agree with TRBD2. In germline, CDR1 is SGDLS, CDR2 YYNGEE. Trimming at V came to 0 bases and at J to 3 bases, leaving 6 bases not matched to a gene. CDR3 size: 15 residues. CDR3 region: CASSVAASGGYEQYF. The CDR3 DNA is TGTGCCAGCAGCGTAGCCGCTAGCGGAGGCTACGAGCAGTACTTC.

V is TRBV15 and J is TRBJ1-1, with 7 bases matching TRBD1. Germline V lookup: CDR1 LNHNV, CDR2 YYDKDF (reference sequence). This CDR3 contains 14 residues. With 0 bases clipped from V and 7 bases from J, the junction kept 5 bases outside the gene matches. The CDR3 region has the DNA TGTGCCACCAGCAGAGACACAGGGGCGGTTGAAGCTTTCTTT. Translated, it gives CATSRDTGAVEAFF.

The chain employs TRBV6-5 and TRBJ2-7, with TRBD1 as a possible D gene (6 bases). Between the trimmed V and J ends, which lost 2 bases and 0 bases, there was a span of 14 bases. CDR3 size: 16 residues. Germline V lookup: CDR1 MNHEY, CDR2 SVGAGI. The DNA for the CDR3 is TGTGCCAGCAGTTACATCTTGACAGGTAGCTCCTACGAGCAGTACTTC. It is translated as CASSYILTGSSYEQYF.

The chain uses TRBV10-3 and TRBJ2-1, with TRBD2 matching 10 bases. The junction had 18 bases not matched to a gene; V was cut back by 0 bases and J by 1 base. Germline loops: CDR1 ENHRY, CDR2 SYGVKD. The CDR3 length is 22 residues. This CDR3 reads CAISESGGFGASGRTSYNEQFF. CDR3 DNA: TGTGCCATCAGTGAGTCGGGGGGCTTTGGGGCTAGCGGGAGAACGTCCTACAATGAGCAGTTCTTC.

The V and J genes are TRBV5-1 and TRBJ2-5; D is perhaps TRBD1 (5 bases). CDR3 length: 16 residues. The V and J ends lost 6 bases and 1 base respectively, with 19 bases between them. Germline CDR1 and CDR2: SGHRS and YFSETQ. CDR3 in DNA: TGCGCCAGCACCGTTCACCCATCGACAGTCCAAGAGACCCAGTACTTC. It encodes CASTVHPSTVQETQYF.

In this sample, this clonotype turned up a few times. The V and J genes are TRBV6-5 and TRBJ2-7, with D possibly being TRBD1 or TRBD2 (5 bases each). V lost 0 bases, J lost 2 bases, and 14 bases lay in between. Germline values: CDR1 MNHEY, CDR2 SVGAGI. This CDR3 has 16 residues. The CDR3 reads CASSYSPGLSAYEQYF. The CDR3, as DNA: TGTGCCAGCAGTTACTCTCCGGGGCTTTCGGCCTACGAGCAGTACTTC.

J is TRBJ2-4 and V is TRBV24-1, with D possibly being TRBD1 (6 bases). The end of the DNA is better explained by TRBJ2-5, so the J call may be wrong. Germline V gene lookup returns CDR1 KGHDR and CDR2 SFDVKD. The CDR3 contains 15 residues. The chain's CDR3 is CATSDSRQAQETQYF. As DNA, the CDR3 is TGTGCCACCAGTGATTCGAGACAGGCGCAAGAGACCCAGTACTTC.

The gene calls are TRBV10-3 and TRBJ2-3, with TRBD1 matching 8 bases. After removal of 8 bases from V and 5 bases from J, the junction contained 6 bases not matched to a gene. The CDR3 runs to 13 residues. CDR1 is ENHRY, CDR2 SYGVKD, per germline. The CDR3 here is CAIGRGPGDTQYF. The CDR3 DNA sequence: TGTGCCATCGGCAGGGGGCCGGGAGATACGCAGTATTTT.

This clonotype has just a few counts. CDR3 sequence: CSARQGKDYGYTF. CDR3 bases: TGCAGTGCTCGACAGGGAAAGGACTATGGCTACACCTTC. This sequence joins TRBV20-1 and TRBJ1-2, with TRBD1 matching 7 bases. The germline V gene has CDR1 DFQATT and CDR2 SNEGSKA (reference sequence). The CDR3 runs 13 residues. The junction had 6 bases not matched to a gene; V was cut back by 5 bases and J by 3 bases.

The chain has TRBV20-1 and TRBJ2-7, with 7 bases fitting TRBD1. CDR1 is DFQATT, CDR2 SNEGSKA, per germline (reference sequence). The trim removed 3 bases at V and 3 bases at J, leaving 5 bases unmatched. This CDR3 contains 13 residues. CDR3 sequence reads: CSASRSGGYEQYF. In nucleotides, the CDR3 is TGCAGTGCTAGTCGTTCAGGGGGCTACGAGCAGTACTTC.

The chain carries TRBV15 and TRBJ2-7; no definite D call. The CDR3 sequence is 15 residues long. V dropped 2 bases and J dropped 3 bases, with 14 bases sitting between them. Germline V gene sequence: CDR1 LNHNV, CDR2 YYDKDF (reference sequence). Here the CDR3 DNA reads TGTGCCACCAGCAGACTGAGAGGACGGATCTACGAGCAGTACTTC. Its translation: CATSRLRGRIYEQYF. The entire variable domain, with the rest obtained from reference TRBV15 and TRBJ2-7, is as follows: DAMVIQNPRYQVTQFGKPVTLSCSQTLNHNVMYWYQQKSSQAPKLLFHYYDKDFNNEADTPDNFQSRRPNTSFCFLDIRSPGLGDTAMYLCATSRLRGRIYEQYFGPGTRLTVT.

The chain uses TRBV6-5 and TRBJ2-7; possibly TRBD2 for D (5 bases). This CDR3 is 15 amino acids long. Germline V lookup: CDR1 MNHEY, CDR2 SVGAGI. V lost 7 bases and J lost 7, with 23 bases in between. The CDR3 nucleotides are TGTGCCAGCACCAAACCCCCACTAGTCTACAATGAGCAGTACTTC. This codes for CASTKPPLVYNEQYF.